The rows below give T cell receptor beta chains drawn from one sample of a study of control samples from healthy donors and cancer patients. TCRdb's copy holds only in-frame clones and misses some; the assay was immunoSEQ multiplex PCR. The sample consists of about 140,000 clones, more than 80% of them appearing once. The sample comprised blood. The origin of the receptors is a man aged 18 to 30 in good health. Each CDR3 is given with its conserved first and last residue. Each record gives: V gene, J gene, D gene, clone size, CDR3 protein, CDR3 DNA. A D gene is named only where the DNA matches it firmly. Part of the rows lack a size; the others show once, few, many or a class for expanded clones.

v_call: TRBV19; j_call: TRBJ1-1; d_call: TRBD1; clone_size: NA; cdr3_aa: CASRRTGGTTEAFF; cdr3_nt: TGTGCCAGTAGACGGACAGGGGGAACCACTGAAGCTTTCTTT
v_call: TRBV6-5; j_call: TRBJ1-2; d_call: TRBD1; clone_size: NA; cdr3_aa: CASGGQGLYGYTF; cdr3_nt: TGTGCCAGCGGAGGACAGGGCCTCTATGGCTACACCTTC
v_call: TRBV7-8; j_call: TRBJ2-7; d_call: NA; clone_size: NA; cdr3_aa: CASSLGLSYEQYF; cdr3_nt: TGTGCCAGCAGCTTAGGTCTTAGTTACGAGCAGTACTTC
v_call: TRBV5-1; j_call: TRBJ2-2; d_call: NA; clone_size: NA; cdr3_aa: CASSFFGGVSTGELFF; cdr3_nt: TGCGCCAGCAGCTTTTTTGGAGGGGTGAGCACCGGGGAGCTGTTTTTT
v_call: TRBV6-5; j_call: TRBJ1-2; d_call: NA; clone_size: NA; cdr3_aa: CASSRGTTEVHGYTF; cdr3_nt: TGTGCCAGCAGCCGCGGGACAACGGAGGTACATGGCTACACCTTC
v_call: TRBV4-1; j_call: TRBJ2-7; d_call: NA; clone_size: NA; cdr3_aa: CASSQPRQSLYEQYF; cdr3_nt: TGCGCCAGCAGCCAACCCCGACAGTCGTTGTACGAGCAGTACTTC
v_call: TRBV11-2; j_call: TRBJ1-2; d_call: NA; clone_size: NA; cdr3_aa: CASSLGVSRAGGYTF; cdr3_nt: TGTGCCAGCAGCTTGGGGGTCTCGAGGGCGGGTGGCTACACCTTC
v_call: TRBV4-1; j_call: TRBJ2-1; d_call: TRBD2; clone_size: few; cdr3_aa: CASSQGRGGRNEQFF; cdr3_nt: TGCGCCAGCAGCCAAGGGCGGGGGGGCCGCAATGAGCAGTTCTTC
v_call: TRBV5-6; j_call: TRBJ2-4; d_call: NA; clone_size: NA; cdr3_aa: CASSLEWGRSGMAKNIQYF; cdr3_nt: TGTGCCAGCAGCTTGGAGTGGGGGCGAAGTGGTATGGCCAAAAACATTCAGTACTTC
v_call: TRBV7-3; j_call: TRBJ1-2; d_call: NA; clone_size: NA; cdr3_aa: CASSLGGAGVYGYTF; cdr3_nt: TGTGCCAGCAGCTTAGGCGGGGCAGGGGTCTATGGCTACACCTTC
v_call: TRBV2; j_call: TRBJ2-5; d_call: TRBD2; clone_size: NA; cdr3_aa: CASSLLAGGGQETQYF; cdr3_nt: TGTGCCAGCAGTTTGCTAGCGGGGGGCGGCCAAGAGACCCAGTACTTC
v_call: TRBV6-6; j_call: TRBJ2-7; d_call: NA; clone_size: NA; cdr3_aa: CASSHTLGEQYF; cdr3_nt: TGTGCCAGCAGCCATACTCTGGGGGAGCAGTACTTC
v_call: TRBV28; j_call: TRBJ2-7; d_call: NA; clone_size: once; cdr3_aa: CASSFRGTPYEQYF; cdr3_nt: TGTGCCAGCAGTTTCAGGGGAACCCCCTACGAGCAGTACTTC
v_call: TRBV25-1; j_call: TRBJ2-2; d_call: NA; clone_size: NA; cdr3_aa: CASSESLVKNTGELFF; cdr3_nt: TGTGCCAGCAGTGAATCTTTAGTAAAGAACACCGGGGAGCTGTTTTTT
v_call: TRBV5-4; j_call: TRBJ2-2; d_call: TRBD1; clone_size: NA; cdr3_aa: CASSLDRVNTGELFF; cdr3_nt: TGTGCCAGCAGCCTAGACAGGGTCAACACCGGGGAGCTGTTTTTT
v_call: TRBV5-6; j_call: TRBJ1-2; d_call: NA; clone_size: NA; cdr3_aa: CASSLGGNYGYTF; cdr3_nt: TGTGCCAGCAGCTTGGGAGGGAACTATGGCTACACCTTC
v_call: TRBV5-8; j_call: TRBJ1-4; d_call: NA; clone_size: NA; cdr3_aa: CASSLDGERPAGANEKLFF; cdr3_nt: TGTGCCAGCAGCCTGGATGGGGAGAGGCCCGCCGGGGCCAATGAAAAACTGTTTTTT
v_call: TRBV25-1; j_call: TRBJ2-7; d_call: TRBD1; clone_size: NA; cdr3_aa: CASSDKPGQGVHEQYF; cdr3_nt: TGTGCCAGCAGCGATAAACCGGGACAGGGTGTACACGAGCAGTACTTC
v_call: TRBV4-2; j_call: TRBJ2-2; d_call: TRBD2; clone_size: NA; cdr3_aa: CASSPDSGGDQNTNTGELFF; cdr3_nt: TGTGCCAGCAGCCCAGATAGCGGGGGAGACCAGAATACGAACACCGGGGAGCTGTTTTTT
v_call: TRBV18; j_call: TRBJ1-1; d_call: NA; clone_size: NA; cdr3_aa: CASSRTDLNTEAFF; cdr3_nt: TGTGCCAGCTCACGGACAGACCTGAACACTGAAGCTTTCTTT
v_call: TRBV11-2; j_call: TRBJ2-1; d_call: NA; clone_size: NA; cdr3_aa: CASLYEFAFSYNEQFF; cdr3_nt: TGTGCCAGCCTATATGAGTTCGCATTCTCCTACAATGAGCAGTTCTTC
v_call: TRBV27; j_call: TRBJ2-7; d_call: TRBD2; clone_size: NA; cdr3_aa: CASSLSVPSGGLDEQYF; cdr3_nt: TGTGCCAGCAGTTTATCGGTTCCTAGCGGGGGCTTGGACGAGCAGTACTTC
v_call: TRBV19; j_call: TRBJ1-1; d_call: NA; clone_size: NA; cdr3_aa: CASSTGRNTEAFF; cdr3_nt: TGTGCCAGTAGTACAGGGAGAAACACTGAAGCTTTCTTT
v_call: TRBV5-1; j_call: TRBJ2-3; d_call: NA; clone_size: NA; cdr3_aa: CASSLTPPPTDTQYF; cdr3_nt: TGCGCCAGCAGCTTAACACCCCCACCCACAGATACGCAGTATTTT
v_call: TRBV21-1; j_call: TRBJ1-1; d_call: NA; clone_size: NA; cdr3_aa: CASTSCYREPTEAFF; cdr3_nt: TGTGCCAGCACCTCATGCTACAGGGAGCCCACTGAAGCTTTCTTT
v_call: TRBV2; j_call: TRBJ1-5; d_call: NA; clone_size: NA; cdr3_aa: CASRVDQPQHF; cdr3_nt: TGTGCCAGCAGGGTTGATCAGCCCCAGCATTTT
v_call: TRBV7-9; j_call: TRBJ2-2; d_call: NA; clone_size: few; cdr3_aa: CASSLRGSRLGTGELFF; cdr3_nt: TGTGCCAGCAGCTTACGGGGGAGCAGGCTGGGCACCGGGGAGCTGTTTTTT
v_call: TRBV2; j_call: TRBJ2-2; d_call: TRBD1; clone_size: NA; cdr3_aa: CASRQGAQTGELFF; cdr3_nt: TGTGCCAGCAGGCAGGGGGCGCAGACCGGGGAGCTGTTTTTT
v_call: TRBV7-2; j_call: TRBJ2-2; d_call: NA; clone_size: NA; cdr3_aa: CASSPRRGELFF; cdr3_nt: TGTGCCAGCAGCCCTCGCAGGGGGGAGCTGTTTTTT
v_call: TRBV30; j_call: TRBJ1-5; d_call: NA; clone_size: NA; cdr3_aa: CAFAGPSGLPDNQPQHF; cdr3_nt: TGTGCCTTCGCCGGGCCGTCGGGACTACCTGACAATCAGCCCCAGCATTTT
v_call: TRBV4-2; j_call: TRBJ1-5; d_call: NA; clone_size: NA; cdr3_aa: CASSQDTRRSGSNQPQHF; cdr3_nt: TGTGCCAGCAGCCAAGATACCCGCAGGTCCGGGAGCAATCAGCCCCAGCATTTT
v_call: TRBV5-8; j_call: TRBJ1-2; d_call: NA; clone_size: NA; cdr3_aa: CASSFIDSNYGYTF; cdr3_nt: TGTGCCAGCAGCTTCATAGACAGTAACTATGGCTACACCTTC
v_call: TRBV24-1; j_call: TRBJ1-2; d_call: NA; clone_size: NA; cdr3_aa: CATNKGQEDGYTF; cdr3_nt: TGTGCCACCAATAAGGGGCAGGAGGATGGCTACACCTTC
v_call: TRBV7-2; j_call: TRBJ2-7; d_call: NA; clone_size: NA; cdr3_aa: CASSLAQGPGEQYF; cdr3_nt: TGTGCCAGCAGCTTAGCTCAGGGCCCCGGAGAGCAGTACTTC
v_call: TRBV7-9; j_call: TRBJ2-2; d_call: TRBD1; clone_size: NA; cdr3_aa: CASSLVNRGSTGELFF; cdr3_nt: TGTGCCAGCAGCTTAGTTAACAGGGGAAGTACCGGGGAGCTGTTTTTT
v_call: TRBV10-1; j_call: TRBJ2-7; d_call: NA; clone_size: NA; cdr3_aa: CASSSRGGPSSYEQYF; cdr3_nt: TGCGCCAGCAGCTCCAGGGGGGGGCCCAGCTCCTACGAGCAGTACTTC